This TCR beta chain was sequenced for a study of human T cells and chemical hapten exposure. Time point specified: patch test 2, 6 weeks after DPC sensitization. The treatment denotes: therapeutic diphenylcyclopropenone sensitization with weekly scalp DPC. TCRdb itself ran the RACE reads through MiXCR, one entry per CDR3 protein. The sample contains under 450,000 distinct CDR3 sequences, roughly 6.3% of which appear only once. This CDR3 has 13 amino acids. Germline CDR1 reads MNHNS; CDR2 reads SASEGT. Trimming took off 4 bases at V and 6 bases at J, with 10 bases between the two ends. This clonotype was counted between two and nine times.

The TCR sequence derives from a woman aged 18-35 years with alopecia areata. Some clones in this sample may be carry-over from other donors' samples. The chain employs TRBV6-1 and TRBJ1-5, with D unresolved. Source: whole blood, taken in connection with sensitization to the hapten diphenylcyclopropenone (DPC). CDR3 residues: CASSAYPPQPQHF. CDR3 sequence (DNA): TGTGCCAGCAGTGCTTACCCGCCTCAGCCCCAGCATTTT.